The 26 T cell receptor beta chains reported below all come from one sample, sequenced in a study of blood T cell repertoires in COVID-19. TCRdb's copy holds only in-frame clones and misses some; the assay was immunoSEQ multiplex PCR. The data show 150,000 to 200,000 clones, 65% to 80% seen once. Source material: peripheral blood. Every receptor here comes from a man aged 55 to 70 with acute or convalescent COVID-19.

The chain has TRBV10-2 and TRBJ1-4; 9 bases are a match to TRBD1. Trimming cost V 1 base and J 2 bases; bases outside gene matches: 8. The V gene's germline CDR1 is WSHSY and CDR2 SAAADI. The length of the CDR3 is 18 residues. The CDR3 loop reads CASSELFTGGSTNEKLFF. Written as DNA, the CDR3 is TGCGCCAGCAGTGAGTTGTTTACAGGGGGCTCGACTAATGAAAAACTGTTTTTT.

In DNA form, the CDR3 reads TGTGCCAGCAGCCGGGGACAGAACACCGGGGAGCTGTTTTTT. It specifies CASSRGQNTGELFF. The V and J genes are TRBV7-3 and TRBJ2-2; D perhaps matches TRBD1 (6 bases). The CDR3 is 14 amino acids. Germline CDR1 SGHTA, CDR2 FQGTGA. Trimming removed 5 bases from V and 1 base from J, with 8 bases in between.

V gene TRBV4-3 combines with J gene TRBJ2-1; TRBD1 matches at 10 bases. V gave up 4 bases and J gave up 9 bases; unmatched junction bases: 6. The germline V gene has CDR1 LGHNA and CDR2 YSLEER. This CDR3 has 14 residues. The CDR3 here is CASSPGTGDSEQFF. CDR3 coding DNA: TGCGCCAGCAGCCCAGGGACAGGGGACAGTGAGCAGTTCTTC.

In this sample, this clone turned up many times. The chain couples TRBV5-4 to TRBJ1-6; D is perhaps TRBD1 (5 bases). V was pared by 0 bases and J by 7 bases, with 11 bases between. Germline V gene sequence: CDR1 SGHNT, CDR2 YYREEE (reference sequence). The CDR3 runs to 15 residues. The CDR3 nucleotides read TGTGCCAGCAGCTTGGCCGGGACTGGAAATTCACCCCTCCACTTT. Translated, it gives CASSLAGTGNSPLHF.

This chain connects TRBV5-5 to TRBJ2-7; maybe TRBD1 (5 bases). There are 15 residues in the CDR3. Trimming pared 4 bases from V and 1 base from J, leaving 15 bases between. Germline CDR1 is SGHKS and CDR2 is YYEKEE (reference sequence). In nucleotides, the CDR3 is TGTGCCAGCAGCGGGCAGGGTAACCCTTCCTACGAGCAGTACTTC. Translated, it gives CASSGQGNPSYEQYF.

The chain employs TRBV5-1 and TRBJ1-5; weak D call: TRBD1 (5 bases). Deletions cut 0 bases from V and 6 bases from J, with 13 bases between. CDR1 and CDR2 from the germline V gene are SGHRS and YFSETQ. The CDR3 is made up of 15 amino acids. The CDR3 nucleotides read TGCGCCAGCAGCTTGGAAGGATTACAGGCTCAGCCCCAGCATTTT. It yields the protein CASSLEGLQAQPQHF.

For the CDR3, the DNA is TGTGCCAGCAGCAGGGGTTCTAGCAATCAGCCCCAGCATTTT. Translation: CASSRGSSNQPQHF. V and J are TRBV3-1 (or the pseudogene TRBV3-2) and TRBJ1-5; D might be TRBD1 (5 bases). V lost 5 bases to trimming and J lost 0 bases, with 8 bases between them. The germline V gene has CDR1 LGHDT and CDR2 YNNKEL (reference sequence). This CDR3 comprises 14 residues.

The rearrangement uses TRBV10-2 and TRBJ1-2; TRBD1 matches at 10 bases. With V trimmed by 6 bases and J by 8 bases, 6 bases remained unmatched. Germline CDR1 and CDR2: WSHSY and SAAADI. The CDR3 runs to 13 residues. The CDR3 loop reads CASRRQGASGYTF. CDR3 DNA sequence: TGCGCCAGCAGGCGACAGGGGGCGAGCGGCTACACCTTC.

The chain combines TRBV12-5 with TRBJ2-5; 9 nucleotides agree with TRBD1. CDR1 and CDR2 from the germline V gene are LGHNT and FRNRAP. The CDR3 has 13 amino acids. V gave up 7 bases and J gave up 10 bases; unmatched junction bases: 10. CDR3 region: CASDYGTGSDQYF. CDR3 nucleotide sequence: TGTGCTAGTGATTACGGGACAGGGAGCGACCAGTACTTC.

This chain uses TRBV24-1 with TRBJ2-1; 8 nucleotides match TRBD2. J gave up 4 bases and V 3 bases, and 22 bases lay outside the gene matches. This CDR3 is built from 21 residues. The germline V gene has CDR1 KGHDR and CDR2 SFDVKD. Written as DNA, the CDR3 is TGTGCCACCAGTGATGGACCGGGACTAGGCGGGGGAAAGTACTCGTACAATGAGCAGTTCTTC. Protein product: CATSDGPGLGGGKYSYNEQFF.

The V and J genes are TRBV13 and TRBJ2-7, with D uncertain. Germline V gives CDR1 PRHDT, CDR2 FYEKMQ (reference sequence). The CDR3 contains 14 residues. Trimming pared 3 bases from V and 2 bases from J, leaving 11 bases between. The CDR3, as DNA: TGTGCCAGCAGCTTTCCTTATTGGCCCTACGAGCAGTACTTC. It codes for CASSFPYWPYEQYF.

This chain joins TRBV25-1 and TRBJ1-2; 8 bases align to TRBD1. The germline gives CDR1 MGHDK, CDR2 SYGVNS. V lost 4 bases, J lost 6 bases, and 7 bases stayed unmatched. The CDR3 loop spans 14 amino acids. This CDR3 is CASSGTGWVNGYTF. The CDR3 DNA follows: TGTGCCAGCAGTGGGACAGGGTGGGTAAATGGCTACACCTTC.

The chain links TRBV24-1 to TRBJ2-1; 7 nucleotides match TRBD2. Germline V gene sequence: CDR1 KGHDR, CDR2 SFDVKD. Trimming took 6 bases from V and 7 from J; bases not matched to a gene: 14. The CDR3 has 16 amino acids. CDR3 amino acids: CATSLRASRGWNEQFF. The CDR3 region has the DNA TGTGCCACCAGTTTAAGGGCTTCGCGGGGGTGGAATGAGCAGTTCTTC.

This clone was detected only once. V and J are TRBV19 and TRBJ1-5; maybe TRBD1 (6 bases). From germline, CDR1 is LNHDA and CDR2 SQIVND (reference sequence). Trimming removed 1 base from V and 2 bases from J, with 12 bases in between. The CDR3 has 16 amino acids. The CDR3, as DNA: TGTGCCAGTAGTATAGGAGGGGGAAAGGGCAATCAGCCCCAGCATTTT. Protein: CASSIGGGKGNQPQHF. Complete variable domain (other parts from reference TRBV19 and TRBJ1-5): DGGITQSPKYLFRKEGQNVTLSCEQNLNHDAMYWYRQDPGQGLRLIYYSQIVNDFQKGDIAEGYSVSREKKESFPLTVTSAQKNPTAFYLCASSIGGGKGNQPQHFGDGTRLSIL.

Regarding this clone: Germline is not matched at one junction end, which may reflect a read error. The chain links TRBV6-5 to TRBJ1-5, with a tentative D call TRBD1 (5 bases). Germline values: CDR1 MNHEY, CDR2 SVGAGI. The CDR3 is made up of 15 amino acids. In DNA, the CDR3 is TGTGCCAGCAGCTACTACAGGATCGGCAATCAGCCCCAGCATTTT. This sequence encodes CASSYYRIGNQPQHF.

This clone showed up just a few times. Here the CDR3 reads CASSPPLRGWTQYF. The CDR3 nucleotides are TGTGCCAGCTCACCACCTCTCCGAGGGTGGACCCAGTACTTC. The chain uses TRBV18 and TRBJ2-5; possible D gene TRBD2, 5 bases. The V end lost 0 bases, the J end lost 7 bases, and 12 bases lay between the germline ends. Germline CDR1 and CDR2: KGHSH and LQKENI. The CDR3 sequence is 14 residues long.

The chain has TRBV11-3 and TRBJ2-1; weak D call: TRBD2 (7 bases). V gave up 2 bases and J gave up 12 bases, with 11 bases separating them. The CDR3 totals 12 residues. Germline CDR1 is SGHNT and CDR2 is YENEEA. The CDR3 bases are TGTGCCAGCAGCTTAACGCGGGGGCCGCAGTTCTTC. It is translated as CASSLTRGPQFF.

The chain joins TRBV19 to TRBJ1-5, with D maybe TRBD1 (5 bases). The CDR3 contains 15 residues. The V end lost 3 bases, the J end lost 0 bases, and 9 bases lay between the germline ends. The germline V gene encodes CDR1 LNHDA and CDR2 SQIVND (reference sequence). Here the CDR3 reads CASSMEGDSNQPQHF. The CDR3 DNA reads TGTGCCAGTAGTATGGAAGGGGATAGCAATCAGCCCCAGCATTTT.

V and J are TRBV6-5 and TRBJ2-2, with D perhaps TRBD1 (6 bases). Germline V gene sequence: CDR1 MNHEY, CDR2 SVGAGI. The CDR3 extends over 13 amino acids. The ends were cut back, 10 bases at V and 0 bases at J, with 9 bases in the middle. The DNA for the CDR3 is TGTGCCACCCGACAGGCGAACACCGGGGAGCTGTTTTTT. This sequence encodes CATRQANTGELFF.

The chain uses TRBV10-3 and TRBJ1-1; D remains ambiguous. Germline CDR1 ENHRY, CDR2 SYGVKD. The CDR3 length is 14 residues. Trimming removed 8 bases at V and 0 bases at J, with 13 bases between. CDR3 region: CAISPSLMNTEAFF. CDR3 sequence (DNA): TGTGCCATCTCCCCGTCCCTTATGAACACTGAAGCTTTCTTT.

V usage is TRBV7-2 and J usage is TRBJ2-2; D not resolved. The germline CDR1 and CDR2 sequences are SGHTA and FQGNSA. The CDR3 runs 13 residues. V was trimmed by 1 base and J by 6 bases, leaving 6 bases between them. This chain's CDR3 is CASSLGTAGELFF. CDR3 sequence (DNA): TGTGCCAGCAGCTTAGGAACGGCCGGGGAGCTGTTTTTT.

The chain combines TRBV10-1 with TRBJ2-7; D is possibly TRBD1 (7 bases). V lost 4 bases to trimming and J lost 2 bases, with 12 bases between them. The CDR3 has 14 amino acids. Germline CDR1 and CDR2: WNHNN and SYGVQD (reference sequence). CDR3: CASSGGTATYEQYF. The CDR3 nucleotides are TGCGCCAGCAGTGGCGGGACAGCCACCTACGAGCAGTACTTC.

A single count supports this clone. V usage is TRBV5-1 and J usage is TRBJ1-6; D is unclear. CDR1 SGHRS and CDR2 YFSETQ come from the germline V gene. The length of the CDR3 is 14 residues. With 3 bases removed from V and 2 bases from J, the gap between germline ends came to 6 bases. The CDR3: CASSSQTYNSPLHF. The CDR3, as DNA: TGCGCCAGCAGCTCCCAGACCTATAATTCACCCCTCCACTTT.

This rearrangement joins TRBV10-3 to TRBJ1-3; tentatively, D is TRBD1 (5 bases). The CDR3 loop spans 17 amino acids. V was trimmed by 0 bases and J by 0 bases, leaving 12 bases between them. Germline V gene lookup returns CDR1 ENHRY and CDR2 SYGVKD. CDR3 in DNA: TGTGCCATCAGTGAGTCTACTTTGACAGACTCTGGAAACACCATATATTTT. It encodes CAISESTLTDSGNTIYF.

The sample holds a few counts of this clone. J is TRBJ2-1 and V is TRBV24-1, with 9 bases identical to TRBD1. The CDR3 spans 17 residues. The ends lost 0 bases at V and 5 bases at J; junction bases unmatched: 7. Germline CDR1 is KGHDR and CDR2 is SFDVKD. CDR3 nucleotides: TGTGCCACCAGTGATTTGGGGACAGGGAAAGGGAACAATGAGCAGTTCTTC. Protein product: CATSDLGTGKGNNEQFF.

The table lists this clone with a few counts. This chain uses TRBV4-1 with TRBJ2-7, with 9 bases that match TRBD1. V was pared by 6 bases and J by 3 bases, with 9 bases of the junction left unmatched. The V gene's germline CDR1 is MGHRA and CDR2 YSYEKL. The CDR3 totals 15 residues. The CDR3 nucleotides read TGCGCCAGCAGGGAAACTTCGGGACAGGGCTACGAGCAGTACTTC. This codes for CASRETSGQGYEQYF.